One sample yielded the 18 T cell receptor beta chains listed below, sequenced in a study of blood T cell repertoires in COVID-19. Clones were sequenced by immunoSEQ multiplex PCR, and TCRdb holds only the in-frame ones, with some missing. The sample gives roughly 140,000 clones, roughly 90% of which show up once; more than 1% is in the top ten. Sequencing was carried out using PBMCs or T cells enriched from blood (not recorded which). The receptors were sampled from a woman in her 30s with acute COVID-19.

The chain carries TRBV4-3 and TRBJ2-4, with a weak D call TRBD1 (6 bases). V lost 4 bases and J lost 9, with 13 bases in between. This CDR3 spans 13 amino acids. In germline, CDR1 is LGHNA, CDR2 YSLEER. The CDR3 sequence: CASSLDRLGIQYF. CDR3 in DNA: TGCGCCAGCAGCCTCGACAGGCTTGGCATTCAGTACTTC.

The rearrangement links TRBV11-2 to TRBJ2-5; unclear D gene. The length of the CDR3 is 15 residues. Per germline, CDR1 SGHAT and CDR2 FQNNGV. V lost 4 bases and J lost 1, with 13 bases in between. As DNA, the CDR3 is TGTGCCAGCAGCTCCGGTGTAAGAACCCAAGAGACCCAGTACTTC. It is translated as CASSSGVRTQETQYF.

As concerns this clone: Within the sample, other DNA sequences also encode this same CDR3. The chain employs TRBV6-4 and TRBJ1-6; D is ambiguous. The germline V and J ends were trimmed by 0 bases and 7 bases, with 4 bases remaining between them. CDR3 length: 13 amino acids. Germline values: CDR1 MRHNA, CDR2 SNTAGT. CDR3 DNA: TGTGCCAGCAGTGACTCTCGGAATTCACCCCTCCACTTT. It yields the protein CASSDSRNSPLHF.

The chain uses TRBV6-2 or TRBV6-3 and TRBJ2-7; D is perhaps TRBD1 (5 bases). Trimming removed 0 bases at V and 7 bases at J, with 10 bases between. The CDR3 totals 13 residues. Germline values: CDR1 MNHEY, CDR2 SVGEGT. Written as DNA, the CDR3 is TGTGCCAGCAGTTACTCGGACACTCGGGAGCAGTACTTC. Its translation: CASSYSDTREQYF.

This chain links TRBV11-2 with TRBJ2-3, with 7 bases that match TRBD2. J gave up 0 bases and V 0 bases, and 6 bases lay outside the gene matches. CDR1 and CDR2 (germline): SGHAT, FQNNGV. The CDR3 is 17 amino acids. CDR3 DNA: TGTGCCAGCAGCTTAGAGGTTAGCGGGTCTAGCACAGATACGCAGTATTTT. It is translated as CASSLEVSGSSTDTQYF.

V gene TRBV11-2 combines with J gene TRBJ2-5; D may be TRBD1 (6 bases). The CDR3 loop spans 15 amino acids. V was clipped by 3 bases and J by 2 bases, with 13 bases between them. CDR1 and CDR2 (germline): SGHAT, FQNNGV. The CDR3 spells CASSFRQTGQETQYF. In nucleotides, the CDR3 is TGTGCCAGCAGCTTTCGTCAAACAGGGCAAGAGACCCAGTACTTC.

The V call is TRBV4-3, the J call TRBJ1-1; TRBD1 might be the D (6 bases). CDR3 length equals 16 residues. Germline assignment: CDR1 LGHNA and CDR2 YSLEER. V was pared by 1 base and J by 0 bases, with 12 bases between. CDR3: CASSQVQGTMNTEAFF. CDR3 nucleotide sequence: TGCGCCAGCAGCCAAGTACAGGGCACAATGAACACTGAAGCTTTCTTT.

This sequence joins TRBV27 and TRBJ2-7; D not resolved. Trimming stripped 7 bases from V and 6 bases from J, with 16 bases between. Germline V gene data show CDR1 as MNHEY and CDR2 as SMNVEV (reference sequence). This CDR3 is built from 13 residues. The CDR3 bases are TGTGCCAGCACCCCTTTAGAATCCACCGAGCAGTACTTC. It encodes CASTPLESTEQYF.

This chain connects TRBV7-9 to TRBJ1-1, with D maybe TRBD1 (5 bases). Trimming removed 1 base at V and 1 base at J, with 13 bases between. This CDR3 has 16 amino acids. Germline-derived CDR1 and CDR2 are SEHNR and FQNEAQ (reference sequence). The CDR3 loop reads CASSLVYDRKNTEAFF. The CDR3 region has the DNA TGTGCCAGCAGCTTAGTTTACGACAGAAAGAACACTGAAGCTTTCTTT.

This sequence joins TRBV4-1 and TRBJ2-4; 7 bases agree with TRBD2. The length of the CDR3 is 22 residues. Trimming took 4 bases from V and 0 from J; bases not matched to a gene: 24. Germline loops: CDR1 MGHRA, CDR2 YSYEKL. The CDR3 here is CASSPSTNTGTMGPGAKNIQYF. The CDR3 region has the DNA TGCGCCAGCAGCCCCTCCACAAATACCGGGACTATGGGACCGGGAGCCAAAAACATTCAGTACTTC.

This clone was detected once. J is TRBJ1-1 and V is TRBV6-2 or TRBV6-3; TRBD1 aligns across 8 bases. V lost 5 bases and J lost 5; bases outside the gene matches: 7. CDR1 is MNHEY and CDR2 is SVGEGT in the germline V gene. CDR3 size: 14 residues. CDR3 DNA sequence: TGTGCCAGCAGTCGACAGGGGTCGATGACTGAAGCTTTCTTT. Its protein product is CASSRQGSMTEAFF.

The chain employs TRBV27 and TRBJ2-1, with D unresolved. Germline assignment: CDR1 MNHEY and CDR2 SMNVEV (reference sequence). The CDR3 has 12 amino acids. V was cut by 3 bases and J by 8 bases, with 8 bases left in between. The CDR3 region is CASSLSVHEQFF. CDR3 in DNA: TGTGCCAGCAGTTTGTCGGTCCATGAGCAGTTCTTC.

In the case of this clone: Different DNA sequences within this sample yield the same CDR3. The chain joins TRBV24-1 to TRBJ2-5, with TRBD2 as a possible D gene (5 bases). The length of the CDR3 is 15 residues. Trimming stripped 5 bases from V and 5 bases from J, with 17 bases between. The germline CDR1 and CDR2 sequences are KGHDR and SFDVKD. The CDR3 region has the DNA TGTGCCACCAGTGTACGAGGGAACGGGGAGGAGACCCAGTACTTC. Translation gives CATSVRGNGEETQYF.

Note on this clone: A junction boundary mismatches the germline segment, possibly from a read error. The CDR3 reads CASSLAVSSYNEQFF. Here the CDR3 DNA reads TGTGCCAGCAGCCTAGCGGTTAGCTCCTACAATGAGCAGTTCTTC. The chain couples TRBV7-2 to TRBJ2-1; the match to TRBD2 covers 7 bases. Germline V lookup: CDR1 SGHTA, CDR2 FQGNSA. This CDR3 is built from 15 residues.

The chain combines TRBV6-2 or TRBV6-3 with TRBJ2-6, with D unresolved. Germline V gene lookup returns CDR1 MNHEY and CDR2 SVGEGT. This CDR3 region has 16 residues. Deletions cut 5 bases from V and 0 bases from J, with 11 bases between. Written as DNA, the CDR3 is TGTGCCAGCAGTCCCCTAGATCGCTCTGGGGCCAACGTCCTGACTTTC. Its protein is CASSPLDRSGANVLTF.

The CDR3 loop reads CASSVGEFADTQYF. DNA for the CDR3: TGTGCCAGCAGCGTAGGGGAGTTTGCAGATACGCAGTATTTT. The chain uses TRBV9 and TRBJ2-3, with D perhaps TRBD2 (5 bases). This CDR3 has 14 residues. V dropped 0 bases and J dropped 4 bases, with 9 bases sitting between them. The V gene's germline CDR1 is SGDLS and CDR2 YYNGEE.

In nucleotides, the CDR3 is TGTGCCAGCAGACCACAGGCCCTCAACAATGAGCAGTTCTTC. As protein: CASRPQALNNEQFF. This sequence joins TRBV28 and TRBJ2-1, with D tentatively TRBD1 (5 bases). V lost 6 bases, J lost 5 bases, and 14 bases lay in between. Per the germline V gene, CDR1 is MDHEN and CDR2 is SYDVKM. The length of the CDR3 is 14 residues. Using reference TRBV28 and TRBJ2-1 for the parts outside the CDR3, the full variable domain is DVKVTQSSRYLVKRTGEKVFLECVQDMDHENMFWYRQDPGLGLRLIYFSYDVKMKEKGDIPEGYSVSREKKERFSLILESASTNQTSMYLCASRPQALNNEQFFGPGTRLTVL.

The chain recombines TRBV27 with TRBJ2-2, with a tentative D call TRBD2 (6 bases). This CDR3 contains 14 residues. Germline V gene lookup returns CDR1 MNHEY and CDR2 SMNVEV (reference sequence). The germline V and J ends were trimmed by 5 bases and 3 bases, with 10 bases remaining between them. The CDR3 region is CASSPGRDTGELFF. DNA of the CDR3: TGTGCCAGCAGTCCCGGGAGAGACACCGGGGAGCTGTTTTTT.